Following are 23 T cell receptor beta chains from one sample sequenced in a study of Ad26.COV2.S vaccination and SARS-CoV-2 variants. The protocol was immunoSEQ multiplex PCR, while the TCRdb copy is restricted to in-frame clones and leaves out a portion. The sample lists hundreds of thousands of clones; around 90% were seen once. The sample's treatment: 19 received Ad26.COV2.S at low or high dose, single or two shots; several received placebo; per-sample allocation not given. Day 63 after the first vaccine or placebo injection was the time point for sampling. The material was peripheral blood, obtained in a trial of Ad26.COV2.S vaccine versus placebo. Receptors originate from a person aged 18 to 59 who received the Ad26.COV2.S COVID-19 vaccine or a placebo.

The rearrangement uses TRBV7-2 and TRBJ1-1; D may be TRBD1 (5 bases). The germline V and J ends were trimmed by 5 bases and 4 bases, with 11 bases remaining between them. The CDR3 extends over 13 amino acids. Per germline, CDR1 SGHTA and CDR2 FQGNSA. The CDR3 DNA reads TGTGCCAGCAGCGCGGCGGGGCCCACTGAAGCTTTCTTT. It is translated as CASSAAGPTEAFF.

The chain combines TRBV7-6 with TRBJ1-6; D gene ambiguous. This CDR3 is built from 15 residues. The germline V and J ends were trimmed by 8 bases and 6 bases, with 17 bases remaining between them. The V gene's germline CDR1 is SGHVS and CDR2 FNYEAQ. The CDR3 region is CASGSVSSGNSPLHF. Here the CDR3 DNA reads TGTGCCAGCGGCTCTGTTTCGAGTGGTAATTCACCCCTCCACTTT.

This chain uses TRBV27 with TRBJ2-7; no clear D gene. The CDR3 is 14 amino acids. V lost 1 base to trimming and J lost 7 bases, with 14 bases between them. CDR1 is MNHEY, CDR2 SMNVEV, per germline (reference sequence). For the CDR3, the DNA is TGTGCCAGCAGTTTATATGAACGTGTAGGTGAGCAGTACTTC. Its translation: CASSLYERVGEQYF.

The chain carries TRBV10-2 and TRBJ2-1; TRBD2 matches at 7 bases. This CDR3 has 14 residues. V shed 6 bases and J 1 base; nucleotides not matched to a gene: 3. Germline CDR1 is WSHSY and CDR2 is SAAADI. CDR3 sequence reads: CASSTSESYNEQFF. The CDR3 DNA reads as TGCGCCAGCAGCACTAGCGAGTCCTACAATGAGCAGTTCTTC.

This clone was counted a single time. CDR3 region: CASRDRENSPLHF. The DNA of the CDR3 is TGTGCCAGCAGAGACAGGGAAAATTCACCCCTCCACTTT. The rearrangement joins TRBV7-2 to TRBJ1-6; 7 bases match TRBD1. V was clipped by 6 bases and J by 7 bases; unmatched bases: 3. Germline CDR1 SGHTA, CDR2 FQGNSA. This CDR3 comprises 13 residues.

The gene calls are TRBV21-1 and TRBJ2-7; no check of the table's D call, TRBD1, against the DNA was made. TRBV21-1 is termed a pseudogene. There are 16 residues in the CDR3. The CDR3 reads CASSRHRDRVLGEQYF. As DNA, the CDR3 is TGTGCCAGCAGCAGACACCGGGACAGGGTTTTGGGTGAGCAGTACTTC.

This clone was seen a single time. The chain couples TRBV6-5 to TRBJ2-1; D perhaps matches TRBD2 (6 bases). The CDR3 runs to 15 residues. The V gene's germline CDR1 is MNHEY and CDR2 SVGAGI. V shed 5 bases and J shed 4 bases, with 15 bases lying between them. The DNA of the CDR3 is TGTGCCAGCAGTCCTCTCGGGACTCAGTACAATGAGCAGTTCTTC. Translation gives CASSPLGTQYNEQFF.

The V and J genes are TRBV28 and TRBJ1-2; 7 bases agree with TRBD1. V was pared by 5 bases and J by 7 bases, with 7 bases of the junction left unmatched. The CDR3 spans 13 residues. Germline values: CDR1 MDHEN, CDR2 SYDVKM. The DNA of the CDR3 is TGTGCCAGCAGTGTCGACAGGGTTGGTGGCTACACCTTC. Protein product: CASSVDRVGGYTF.

The chain joins TRBV5-1 to TRBJ2-3, with TRBD2 matching over 15 bases. V shed 4 bases and J 0 bases; nucleotides not matched to a gene: 6. The CDR3 is made up of 18 amino acids. The V gene's germline CDR1 is SGHRS and CDR2 YFSETQ. The CDR3 loop reads CASSPGTSGRISTDTQYF. In DNA form, the CDR3 reads TGCGCCAGCAGCCCCGGGACTAGCGGGAGGATTAGCACAGATACGCAGTATTTT.

The chain recombines TRBV10-3 with TRBJ1-1; D possibly corresponds to TRBD1 (5 bases). This CDR3 spans 14 amino acids. Germline-derived CDR1 and CDR2 are ENHRY and SYGVKD. Trimming took 11 bases from V and 0 from J, leaving 16 bases between them. This chain's CDR3 is CAASDSLMNTEAFF. The CDR3 DNA reads as TGTGCCGCTAGCGACAGCCTTATGAACACTGAAGCTTTCTTT.

The chain has TRBV2 and TRBJ2-1; TRBD2 aligns across 8 bases. The CDR3 extends over 15 amino acids. V shed 6 bases and J 2 bases; nucleotides not matched to a gene: 6. Germline values: CDR1 SNHLY, CDR2 FYNNEI. CDR3 DNA: TGTGCCAGCAGGAGGGAGCGGGAGACCTACAATGAGCAGTTCTTC. Translation: CASRRERETYNEQFF.

This chain uses TRBV10-2 with TRBJ1-5; the D is unclear. Between the trimmed V and J ends, which lost 0 bases and 6 bases, there was a span of 9 bases. The germline CDR1 and CDR2 sequences are WSHSY and SAAADI. The CDR3 length is 14 residues. CDR3 in amino acids: CASSESAVGQPQHF. In nucleotides, the CDR3 is TGCGCCAGCAGTGAGTCGGCTGTGGGTCAGCCCCAGCATTTT.

The chain uses TRBV4-1 and TRBJ1-4, with a tentative D call TRBD1 (5 bases). V was shortened by 1 base and J by 3 bases, with 15 bases between the two germline ends. CDR3 length: 17 residues. From germline, CDR1 is MGHRA and CDR2 YSYEKL. The CDR3 DNA follows: TGCGCCAGCAGCCAAGTATTTGGGCGGGGCGCTAATGAAAAACTGTTTTTT. Translated, it gives CASSQVFGRGANEKLFF.

The CDR3 loop reads CASSRSGTGENPTEAFF. In DNA, the CDR3 is TGCGCCAGCAGCCGATCCGGGACAGGGGAAAATCCGACTGAAGCTTTCTTT. The chain uses TRBV4-1 and TRBJ1-1, with 10 bases identical to TRBD1. CDR1 and CDR2 from the germline V gene are MGHRA and YSYEKL. The junction had 13 bases not matched to a gene; V was cut back by 4 bases and J by 5 bases. CDR3 size: 17 residues.

The chain carries TRBV19 and TRBJ2-7, with 10 bases that match TRBD2. The ends lost 0 bases at V and 3 bases at J; junction bases unmatched: 2. In germline, CDR1 is LNHDA, CDR2 SQIVND (reference sequence). The CDR3 runs to 15 residues. The DNA for the CDR3 is TGTGCCAGTAGTATAGAGCCTAGCGGGAGCTACGAGCAGTACTTC. Protein sequence: CASSIEPSGSYEQYF.

Here the CDR3 DNA reads TGTGCCAGCCGCCGGGACAAAAGAACCTACGAGCAGTACTTC. It translates to CASRRDKRTYEQYF. This chain joins TRBV6-5 and TRBJ2-7; a possible D gene is TRBD1 (6 bases). V was trimmed by 8 bases and J by 2 bases, leaving 16 bases between them. Germline V gives CDR1 MNHEY, CDR2 SVGAGI. The CDR3 is 14 amino acids.

This sequence joins TRBV5-1 and TRBJ2-2; 8 nucleotides align to TRBD2. V lost 0 bases and J lost 3; bases outside the gene matches: 1. Per germline, CDR1 SGHRS and CDR2 YFSETQ. The CDR3 sequence is 15 residues long. CDR3 region: CASSLVSGDTGELFF. CDR3 in DNA: TGCGCCAGCAGCTTGGTTAGCGGGGACACCGGGGAGCTGTTTTTT. Looking up the rest from reference TRBV5-1 and TRBJ2-2 gives the full variable domain: KAGVTQTPRYLIKTRGQQVTLSCSPISGHRSVSWYQQTPGQGLQFLFEYFSETQRNKGNFPGRFSGRQFSNSRSEMNVSTLELGDSALYLCASSLVSGDTGELFFGEGSRLTVL.

This chain uses TRBV7-9 with TRBJ2-5, with TRBD1 matching over 7 bases. The CDR3 length is 14 residues. V lost 5 bases to trimming and J lost 2 bases; unmatched junction nucleotides: 5. Germline CDR1 is SEHNR and CDR2 is FQNEAQ (reference sequence). CDR3 sequence: CASSTDREQETQYF. The CDR3 DNA reads TGTGCCAGCAGCACAGACAGGGAGCAAGAGACCCAGTACTTC.

The chain employs TRBV2 and TRBJ2-1; 13 bases agree with TRBD2. J gave up 1 base and V 6 bases, and 12 bases lay outside the gene matches. This CDR3 region has 19 residues. The germline gives CDR1 SNHLY, CDR2 FYNNEI. DNA of the CDR3: TGTGCCAGCAGGAGGACTAGCGGGAGAAGGGCGGGGTCCTACAATGAGCAGTTCTTC. Protein product: CASRRTSGRRAGSYNEQFF. Drawing the rest from reference TRBV2 and TRBJ2-1, the complete variable domain is EPEVTQTPSHQVTQMGQEVILRCVPISNHLYFYWYRQILGQKVEFLVSFYNNEISEKSEIFDDQFSVERPDGSNFTLKIRSTKLEDSAMYFCASRRTSGRRAGSYNEQFFGPGTRLTVL.

This sequence joins TRBV30 and TRBJ2-7; D is unclear. CDR1 is GTSNPN and CDR2 is SVGIG in the germline V gene (reference sequence). CDR3 length: 15 amino acids. The V and J ends lost 4 bases and 0 bases respectively, with 16 bases between them. CDR3 amino acids: CAWTRVGFSSYEQYF. The CDR3 region has the DNA TGTGCCTGGACCCGAGTCGGGTTTAGCTCCTACGAGCAGTACTTC.

This rearrangement joins TRBV11-2 to TRBJ2-3; 11 nucleotides align to TRBD2. The CDR3 has 17 amino acids. Germline V lookup: CDR1 SGHAT, CDR2 FQNNGV. Germline trimming cut 4 bases from V and 1 base from J; bases unmatched to any gene: 7. The CDR3 DNA sequence: TGTGCCAGCAGCTCCGGGACTAGCGGTTACCGCACAGATACGCAGTATTTT. It specifies CASSSGTSGYRTDTQYF. Together with reference TRBV11-2 and TRBJ2-3, the CDR3 gives the full variable domain: EAGVAQSPRYKIIEKRQSVAFWCNPISGHATLYWYQQILGQGPKLLIQFQNNGVVDDSQLPKDRFSAERLKGVDSTLKIQPAKLEDSAVYLCASSSGTSGYRTDTQYFGPGTRLTVL.

This rearrangement joins TRBV5-1 to TRBJ2-1; D uncertain. CDR3 size: 13 residues. CDR1 is SGHRS, CDR2 YFSETQ, per germline. Trimming cost V 0 bases and J 6 bases, with 7 bases left between them. CDR3 coding DNA: TGCGCCAGCAGCTTGGTTACGATCAATGAGCAGTTCTTC. It specifies CASSLVTINEQFF.

The chain combines TRBV4-1 with TRBJ2-1; 13 bases match TRBD2. The CDR3 has 16 residues. Per germline, CDR1 MGHRA and CDR2 YSYEKL. After removal of 1 base from V and 8 bases from J, the junction contained 5 bases not matched to a gene. As DNA, the CDR3 is TGCGCCAGCAGCCAAGCAGGACTAGCGGGAGTAGATGAGCAGTTCTTC. Amino acid sequence: CASSQAGLAGVDEQFF.